This is a list of T cell receptor beta chains from one sample in a study of CD8+CD57+ T cells in acquired aplastic anemia. TCRdb redid the calling of the reads with MiXCR, one entry per CDR3 protein. The sample has 150,000 to 200,000 distinct CDR3 sequences; roughly 48% are singletons. The sample was sorted CD4+, CD8+, or CD8+CD57+ T cells (not recorded which) from PBMCs. Receptors originate from a human donor with aplastic anemia. Both conserved end residues are part of each CDR3. D genes are given only for firm matches. Where a row states a size, it is once, few, many or the class of an expanded clone; other rows omit it.

D gene: TRBD2; clone size: .; V gene: TRBV6-4; J gene: TRBJ2-1; CDR3 DNA: TGTGCCACCAGTAGCGGGGGGCTCTACAATGAGCAGTTCTTC; CDR3 protein: CATSSGGLYNEQFF
D gene: TRBD2; clone size: many; V gene: TRBV6-5; J gene: TRBJ2-1; CDR3 DNA: TGTGCCAGCAGTAATAGCGGGAGTAAAAATGAGCAGTTCTTC; CDR3 protein: CASSNSGSKNEQFF
D gene: .; clone size: .; V gene: TRBV29-1; J gene: TRBJ1-2; CDR3 DNA: TGCAGCGTGTTAACACACTATGGCTACACCTTC; CDR3 protein: CSVLTHYGYTF
D gene: .; clone size: many; V gene: TRBV24-1; J gene: TRBJ1-2; CDR3 DNA: TGTGCCACCAGTGATTTGTCGGGGCCCGAGCCTTTCTATGGCTACACCTTC; CDR3 protein: CATSDLSGPEPFYGYTF
D gene: .; clone size: few; V gene: TRBV5-5; J gene: TRBJ2-2; CDR3 DNA: TGTGCCAGCAGCTTGTTTCTACCCGTAGCCACCGGGGAGCTGTTTTTT; CDR3 protein: CASSLFLPVATGELFF
D gene: .; clone size: many; V gene: TRBV24-1; J gene: TRBJ1-1; CDR3 DNA: TGTGCCACCAGTGATTTGGGGGGGGAAGCTTTCTTT; CDR3 protein: CATSDLGGEAFF
D gene: .; clone size: many; V gene: TRBV9; J gene: TRBJ2-3; CDR3 DNA: TGTGCCAGCAGCGTGGGGCAGACCCTCACAGATACGCAGTATTTT; CDR3 protein: CASSVGQTLTDTQYF
D gene: .; clone size: .; V gene: TRBV7-2; J gene: TRBJ2-7; CDR3 DNA: TGTGCCAGCAGTCAAACTTCCTACGAGCAGTACTTC; CDR3 protein: CASSQTSYEQYF
D gene: .; clone size: .; V gene: TRBV10-3; J gene: TRBJ1-2; CDR3 DNA: TGTGCCATCAACGAGGGAGGGGGGGACGGCTACACCTTC; CDR3 protein: CAINEGGGDGYTF
D gene: .; clone size: .; V gene: TRBV2; J gene: TRBJ2-3; CDR3 DNA: TGTGCCAGAAACACGCGAGATACGCAGTATTTT; CDR3 protein: CARNTRDTQYF
D gene: TRBD1; clone size: .; V gene: TRBV12-3/TRBV12-4; J gene: TRBJ1-3; CDR3 DNA: TGTGCCAGCAGCCGACAGGGAGACTACCACTCTGGAAACACCATATATTTT; CDR3 protein: CASSRQGDYHSGNTIYF
D gene: .; clone size: many; V gene: TRBV29-1; J gene: TRBJ2-2; CDR3 DNA: TGCAGCGTTGAATATCCTCCCGGGGAGCTGTTTTTT; CDR3 protein: CSVEYPPGELFF
D gene: TRBD2; clone size: many; V gene: TRBV12-3/TRBV12-4; J gene: TRBJ2-5; CDR3 DNA: TGTGCCAGCAGTTTATGGCGGGAGGGAGAGACCCAGTACTTC; CDR3 protein: CASSLWREGETQYF
D gene: TRBD2; clone size: .; V gene: TRBV4-2; J gene: TRBJ2-1; CDR3 DNA: TGTGCCAGCAAACGACTAGCGGGAGCCCCGAGGGCCCACAATGAGCAGTTCTTC; CDR3 protein: CASKRLAGAPRAHNEQFF
D gene: .; clone size: .; V gene: TRBV11-2; J gene: TRBJ1-5; CDR3 DNA: TGTGCCAGCAGTCAAGGGGCAGGGCTATCTCATCAGCCCCAGCATTTT; CDR3 protein: CASSQGAGLSHQPQHF
D gene: TRBD2; clone size: .; V gene: TRBV6-1; J gene: TRBJ2-7; CDR3 DNA: TGTGCCAGCAGTGACAGGGAGGGGGAGCAGTACTTC; CDR3 protein: CASSDREGEQYF
D gene: .; clone size: .; V gene: TRBV14; J gene: TRBJ1-6; CDR3 DNA: TGTGCCAGCAGCCAAGGGGGGAAGCGGTCACCCCTCCACTTT; CDR3 protein: CASSQGGKRSPLHF
D gene: .; clone size: many; V gene: TRBV30; J gene: TRBJ1-2; CDR3 DNA: TGTGCCTGGACCCCGGGTCTCTTCTATGGCTACACCTTC; CDR3 protein: CAWTPGLFYGYTF
D gene: TRBD2; clone size: .; V gene: TRBV5-1; J gene: TRBJ2-5; CDR3 DNA: TGCGCCAGCAGCTCAGGGACTAGAGAGACCCAGTACTTC; CDR3 protein: CASSSGTRETQYF
D gene: TRBD2; clone size: .; V gene: TRBV9; J gene: TRBJ2-3; CDR3 DNA: TGTGCCAGCAGCCCACTAGCGGCTAGCACAGATACGCAGTATTTT; CDR3 protein: CASSPLAASTDTQYF
D gene: .; clone size: .; V gene: TRBV2; J gene: TRBJ1-2; CDR3 DNA: TGTGCCAGCAGACCCACACTGGGGGGCGTCTACGGCTACACCTTC; CDR3 protein: CASRPTLGGVYGYTF
D gene: .; clone size: .; V gene: TRBV19; J gene: TRBJ2-2; CDR3 DNA: TGTGCCAGTAGTATCCGAGACACCGGGGAGCTGTTTTTT; CDR3 protein: CASSIRDTGELFF
D gene: TRBD1; clone size: many; V gene: TRBV6-5; J gene: TRBJ1-1; CDR3 DNA: TGTGCCAGCAGCCCGCAGGGGGCGCGCACTGAAGCTTTCTTT; CDR3 protein: CASSPQGARTEAFF
D gene: .; clone size: .; V gene: TRBV5-5; J gene: TRBJ1-5; CDR3 DNA: TGTGCCAGCAGCTCCCGGGAAGGAGGGAGTCAGCCCCAGCATTTT; CDR3 protein: CASSSREGGSQPQHF
D gene: .; clone size: .; V gene: TRBV24-1; J gene: TRBJ1-1; CDR3 DNA: TGTGCCACCAGTGATCCAAGGGAGGACACTGAAGCTTTCTTT; CDR3 protein: CATSDPREDTEAFF
D gene: .; clone size: many; V gene: TRBV29-1; J gene: TRBJ1-2; CDR3 DNA: TGCAGCGTTGAATCCATATTCTATGGCTACACCTTC; CDR3 protein: CSVESIFYGYTF
D gene: .; clone size: many; V gene: TRBV11-1; J gene: TRBJ1-3; CDR3 DNA: TGTGCCAGCAGCTACCCCGGACCGGGAGGTGGAAACACCATATATTTT; CDR3 protein: CASSYPGPGGGNTIYF
D gene: .; clone size: few; V gene: TRBV25-1; J gene: TRBJ2-3; CDR3 DNA: TGTGCCAGCAGTGGCGGGTGGGCCGCAGATACGCAGTATTTT; CDR3 protein: CASSGGWAADTQYF
D gene: .; clone size: .; V gene: TRBV7-2; J gene: TRBJ2-5; CDR3 DNA: TGTGCCAGCACCCAGGGATCCGCGAGGTACTTC; CDR3 protein: CASTQGSARYF
D gene: .; clone size: few; V gene: TRBV7-6; J gene: TRBJ2-1; CDR3 DNA: TGTGCCACCAAGGCGCTCAACTACAATGAGCAGTTCTTC; CDR3 protein: CATKALNYNEQFF
D gene: TRBD1; clone size: many; V gene: TRBV30; J gene: TRBJ2-7; CDR3 DNA: TGTGCCTGGACGACAGGGGCTACCCACGAGCAGTACTTC; CDR3 protein: CAWTTGATHEQYF
D gene: TRBD1; clone size: many; V gene: TRBV19; J gene: TRBJ1-2; CDR3 DNA: TGTGCCAGTAGTTTTGGGACAGGGGGCTATGGCTACACCTTC; CDR3 protein: CASSFGTGGYGYTF
D gene: .; clone size: once; V gene: TRBV2; J gene: TRBJ1-2; CDR3 DNA: TGTGCCAGCAGTGAAGCTGAACATCGCTATGGCTACACCTTC; CDR3 protein: CASSEAEHRYGYTF
D gene: .; clone size: many; V gene: TRBV19; J gene: TRBJ1-5; CDR3 DNA: TGTGCCAGTAGTGTTGTCCCAGGGGCTCTTAATCAGCCCCAGCATTTT; CDR3 protein: CASSVVPGALNQPQHF
D gene: TRBD2; clone size: .; V gene: TRBV7-9; J gene: TRBJ2-7; CDR3 DNA: TGTGCCAGCAGCTTCGGCGGGGGGGTTTACGAGCAGTACTTC; CDR3 protein: CASSFGGGVYEQYF
D gene: .; clone size: .; V gene: TRBV20-1; J gene: TRBJ1-1; CDR3 DNA: TGCAGTGCTAGTGGTAGCCAGTTGAACACTGAAGCTTTCTTT; CDR3 protein: CSASGSQLNTEAFF
D gene: TRBD2; clone size: many; V gene: TRBV20-1; J gene: TRBJ2-5; CDR3 DNA: TGCAGTGCTAGAGATACAAGTCTAGCGGGGAGTAGAGGAGAGACCCAGTACTTC; CDR3 protein: CSARDTSLAGSRGETQYF
D gene: TRBD2; clone size: many; V gene: TRBV4-2; J gene: TRBJ2-5; CDR3 DNA: TGTGCCAGCAGCCACGGTAGCGGGAGTGGAGAGACCCAGTACTTC; CDR3 protein: CASSHGSGSGETQYF
D gene: .; clone size: many; V gene: TRBV4-1; J gene: TRBJ2-7; CDR3 DNA: TGCGCCAGCAGCCAAGATTGGCGTGGGGTGTCCTACGAGCAGTACTTC; CDR3 protein: CASSQDWRGVSYEQYF
D gene: TRBD1; clone size: few; V gene: TRBV5-1; J gene: TRBJ2-7; CDR3 DNA: TGCGCCAGCAGCCCGACAGGGTGGGAGCAGTACTTC; CDR3 protein: CASSPTGWEQYF
D gene: TRBD1; clone size: many; V gene: TRBV12-3/TRBV12-4; J gene: TRBJ1-1; CDR3 DNA: TGTGCCAGCAGTGGGGACAGGGGGAACACTGAAGCTTTCTTT; CDR3 protein: CASSGDRGNTEAFF
D gene: .; clone size: .; V gene: TRBV20-1; J gene: TRBJ2-7; CDR3 DNA: TGCAGTGCTAGAGATACAGCTGCAGAGCAGTACTTC; CDR3 protein: CSARDTAAEQYF
D gene: .; clone size: .; V gene: TRBV24-1; J gene: TRBJ2-7; CDR3 DNA: TGTGCCACCAGTGATCGACTATCGCCCTACAATGAGCAGTACTTC; CDR3 protein: CATSDRLSPYNEQYF
D gene: .; clone size: .; V gene: TRBV27; J gene: TRBJ1-1; CDR3 DNA: TGTGCCAGCAGTTCGACAGGTTGGAACACTGAAGCTTTCTTT; CDR3 protein: CASSSTGWNTEAFF
D gene: .; clone size: .; V gene: TRBV9; J gene: TRBJ2-1; CDR3 DNA: TGTGCCAGCGGCGTAGGTTCTGGGGTTGCTGAGCAGTTCTTC; CDR3 protein: CASGVGSGVAEQFF
D gene: .; clone size: .; V gene: TRBV2; J gene: TRBJ1-2; CDR3 DNA: TGTGCCAGCGGGGACCAGGACACCCTGGAGTATGGCTACACCTTC; CDR3 protein: CASGDQDTLEYGYTF
D gene: .; clone size: few; V gene: TRBV20-1; J gene: TRBJ1-6; CDR3 DNA: TGCAGTGCTAGAGAAGGCAATTCACCCCTCCACTTT; CDR3 protein: CSAREGNSPLHF
D gene: .; clone size: .; V gene: TRBV7-6; J gene: TRBJ1-5; CDR3 DNA: TGTGCCAGCAGCTTAGCGTACACGGCCCCCCAGCATTTT; CDR3 protein: CASSLAYTAPQHF
D gene: .; clone size: few; V gene: TRBV11-3; J gene: TRBJ2-5; CDR3 DNA: TGTGCCAGCAACTATGCAGGCATCGGGGAGACCCAGTACTTC; CDR3 protein: CASNYAGIGETQYF
D gene: .; clone size: many; V gene: TRBV11-2; J gene: TRBJ2-3; CDR3 DNA: TGTGCCAGCAGCTTAGTCGGGAGTGGGAGCACAGATACGCAGTATTTT; CDR3 protein: CASSLVGSGSTDTQYF
D gene: .; clone size: many; V gene: TRBV12-3/TRBV12-4; J gene: TRBJ2-1; CDR3 DNA: TGTGCCAGCTTGGCGGGTTTGGAGCAGTTCTTC; CDR3 protein: CASLAGLEQFF
D gene: .; clone size: .; V gene: TRBV6-1; J gene: TRBJ2-1; CDR3 DNA: TGTGCCAGCAGTAAATCCGGGGGAAACAATGAGCAGTTCTTC; CDR3 protein: CASSKSGGNNEQFF
D gene: .; clone size: .; V gene: TRBV11-1; J gene: TRBJ1-5; CDR3 DNA: TGTGCCAGCAGCTTAGCGCTCTCAGGGATAGGGAGCAATCAGCCCCAGCATTTT; CDR3 protein: CASSLALSGIGSNQPQHF
D gene: .; clone size: few; V gene: TRBV30; J gene: TRBJ2-7; CDR3 DNA: TGTGCCTGGAGTGAGGCAGGGGCGGGGGAGCAGTACTTC; CDR3 protein: CAWSEAGAGEQYF
D gene: .; clone size: many; V gene: TRBV9; J gene: TRBJ2-7; CDR3 DNA: TGTGCCAGCAGCCTCGAGCCGGGGGATGGCGGGTACGAGCAGTACTTC; CDR3 protein: CASSLEPGDGGYEQYF
D gene: .; clone size: many; V gene: TRBV9; J gene: TRBJ1-5; CDR3 DNA: TGTGCCAGCAGCGTAGAAGAGACAGGTTGGCCCCAGCATTTT; CDR3 protein: CASSVEETGWPQHF
D gene: .; clone size: many; V gene: TRBV7-8; J gene: TRBJ1-2; CDR3 DNA: TGTGCCAGCAGCTTAGCGGGGGTTAACTATGGCTACACCTTC; CDR3 protein: CASSLAGVNYGYTF
D gene: .; clone size: .; V gene: TRBV24-1; J gene: TRBJ1-2; CDR3 DNA: TGTGCCACCAGTGATGGGGGGCAGGGATGTGGCTACACCTTC; CDR3 protein: CATSDGGQGCGYTF
D gene: .; clone size: .; V gene: TRBV29-1; J gene: TRBJ1-2; CDR3 DNA: TGCAGCGTGAACGGGAGGGATGGCTACACCTTC; CDR3 protein: CSVNGRDGYTF